A single sample is the source of the 32 T cell receptor beta chains below, sequenced in a study of preoperative IRX-2 immunotherapy in early breast cancer. TCRdb's copy holds only in-frame clones and misses some; the assay was immunoSEQ multiplex PCR. This sample has tens of thousands of clones, with roughly 82% found just once. Treatment specified: preoperative locoregional IRX-2 cytokine immunotherapy. This specimen consisted of lymph node tissue, obtained after IRX-2 immunotherapy. These receptors came from a human donor with breast cancer.

This clone was observed once. The chain is built from TRBV28 and TRBJ1-2, with a possible D match to TRBD1 (5 bases). Germline values: CDR1 MDHEN, CDR2 SYDVKM. The CDR3 extends over 13 amino acids. The V gene lost 3 bases and the J gene lost 12 bases, with 17 bases spanning the gap. CDR3 sequence (DNA): TGTGCCAGCAGTTTGTCCGGGGGTCTAAGGCACACCTTC. Its protein product is CASSLSGGLRHTF.

The chain recombines TRBV10-2 with TRBJ2-1; TRBD1 might be the D (6 bases). Per germline, CDR1 WSHSY and CDR2 SAAADI. V was trimmed by 4 bases and J by 8 bases, leaving 24 bases between them. The CDR3 totals 17 residues. The CDR3 bases are TGCGCCAGCAGTGGCTTGACAGGAAGGGGCCCATTGGATGAGCAGTTCTTC. This translates into CASSGLTGRGPLDEQFF.

The J gene is TRBJ1-1, the V gene TRBV7-5; the table's D call TRBD1 went unverified against the DNA. TRBV7-5 represents a pseudogene. The CDR3 is made up of 14 amino acids. The CDR3 loop is CASSLQGADTEAFF. CDR3 nucleotides: TGTGCCAGCAGCCTACAGGGGGCGGACACTGAAGCTTTCTTT.

The rearrangement joins TRBV5-1 to TRBJ1-1, with no clear D. This CDR3 has 16 residues. In germline, CDR1 is SGHRS, CDR2 YFSETQ. The V gene lost 5 bases and the J gene lost 1 base, with 18 bases spanning the gap. DNA for the CDR3: TGCGCCAGCAGTAGTCAGGCCCGACGGGGGAACACTGAAGCTTTCTTT. Translating gives CASSSQARRGNTEAFF.

This sequence joins TRBV18 and TRBJ1-1; D perhaps matches TRBD1 (6 bases). Germline V CDR1 and CDR2: KGHSH, LQKENI. This CDR3 has 13 amino acids. V was clipped by 4 bases and J by 1 base, with 7 bases between them. CDR3 region: CASSQGGNTEAFF. The CDR3 DNA reads as TGTGCCAGCTCACAAGGGGGGAACACTGAAGCTTTCTTT.

This clone came up once. The chain has TRBV7-5 and TRBJ1-3; the table gives TRBD1 as D, unverified against the DNA. TRBV7-5 is given as a pseudogene. This CDR3 is built from 14 residues. The CDR3 loop is CASSLYRGGNTIYF. The CDR3 DNA follows: TGTGCCAGCAGCTTATACAGGGGTGGAAACACCATATATTTT.

This clone was observed a few times. The genes are TRBV5-1 and TRBJ1-6, with D perhaps matching TRBD1 (6 bases). The V end lost 0 bases, the J end lost 6 bases, and 7 bases lay between the germline ends. Germline CDR1 and CDR2: SGHRS and YFSETQ. This CDR3 has 14 residues. The CDR3 protein is CASSLGQVNSPLHF. As DNA, the CDR3 is TGCGCCAGCAGCTTGGGACAGGTTAATTCACCCCTCCACTTT.

The CDR3 nucleotides are TGTGCCAGCAGCTTGGGGACGTCGGTCGACTACGAGCAGTACTTC. Translated, it gives CASSLGTSVDYEQYF. The chain carries TRBV7-5 and TRBJ2-7. TRBV7-5 is reported as a pseudogene. The CDR3 is made up of 15 amino acids.

The chain recombines TRBV29-1 with TRBJ2-7; D not resolved. The CDR3 covers 14 residues. Germline V lookup: CDR1 SQVTM, CDR2 ANQGSEA. The germline V and J ends were trimmed by 0 bases and 2 bases, with 11 bases remaining between them. The chain's CDR3 is CSVEDRRGAYEQYF. In DNA form, the CDR3 reads TGCAGCGTTGAAGATCGGAGAGGAGCCTACGAGCAGTACTTC.

V usage is TRBV10-3 and J usage is TRBJ2-2; no firm D call. V was shortened by 2 bases and J by 4 bases, with 8 bases between the two germline ends. The CDR3 covers 14 residues. The germline V gene encodes CDR1 ENHRY and CDR2 SYGVKD. CDR3 protein: CAISEIFGTGELFF. DNA of the CDR3: TGTGCCATCAGTGAGATTTTCGGCACCGGGGAGCTGTTTTTT.

This chain connects TRBV6-8 to TRBJ2-7; TRBD1 agrees at 9 bases. CDR3 size: 14 residues. Per the germline V gene, CDR1 is MNHGY and CDR2 is SAAAGT. Trimming at V came to 9 bases and at J to 2 bases, leaving 8 bases not matched to a gene. In nucleotides, the CDR3 is TGTGCCAGAAACAGGGGGCGATACGCCTACGAGCAGTACTTC. Protein: CARNRGRYAYEQYF.

The chain carries TRBV4-1 and TRBJ1-1, with unresolved D. Germline CDR1 MGHRA, CDR2 YSYEKL. The CDR3 sequence is 18 residues long. V lost 0 bases and J 1 base, leaving 18 bases between the germline ends. Here the CDR3 reads CASSQDQFFSGRNTEAFF. The DNA of the CDR3 is TGCGCCAGCAGCCAAGATCAGTTCTTCTCGGGGAGGAACACTGAAGCTTTCTTT.

The genes are TRBV5-1 and TRBJ1-4; D is uncertain. The CDR3 runs to 16 residues. Germline CDR1 reads SGHRS; CDR2 reads YFSETQ. V lost 0 bases and J lost 4, with 13 bases in between. CDR3 sequence: CASSLGGSVLNEKLFF. The CDR3 bases are TGCGCCAGCAGCTTGGGGGGATCGGTTCTTAATGAAAAACTGTTTTTT.

V and J are TRBV19 and TRBJ2-2; D may be TRBD1 (6 bases). V lost 9 bases to trimming and J lost 2 bases, with 7 bases between them. This CDR3 has 12 amino acids. Germline CDR1 reads LNHDA; CDR2 reads SQIVND (reference sequence). The CDR3 sequence is CARQGNTGELFF. CDR3 DNA: TGTGCCAGACAGGGTAACACCGGGGAGCTGTTTTTT.

This chain links TRBV19 with TRBJ2-3; 8 bases align to TRBD2. Germline trimming cut 5 bases from V and 4 bases from J; bases unmatched to any gene: 8. Germline loops: CDR1 LNHDA, CDR2 SQIVND (reference sequence). This CDR3 has 15 residues. The CDR3 DNA reads TGTGCCAGTAGTTCATGGACTAGCAACCCAGATACGCAGTATTTT. Translating it yields CASSSWTSNPDTQYF. Supplemented by reference TRBV19 and TRBJ2-3, the full variable domain reads DGGITQSPKYLFRKEGQNVTLSCEQNLNHDAMYWYRQDPGQGLRLIYYSQIVNDFQKGDIAEGYSVSREKKESFPLTVTSAQKNPTAFYLCASSSWTSNPDTQYFGPGTRLTVL.

The V and J genes are TRBV28 and TRBJ2-1; 7 nucleotides line up with TRBD1. Looked up from germline, CDR1 is MDHEN and CDR2 is SYDVKM. J was trimmed by 4 bases and V by 4 bases; bases with no gene match: 10. The CDR3 spans 16 residues. Here the CDR3 reads CASSSTRGQTYNEQFF. The CDR3 nucleotides read TGTGCCAGCAGTTCCACTCGGGGACAGACTTACAATGAGCAGTTCTTC.

CDR3 in DNA: TGTGCCAGTAGTTTCCAGCGGGACAGGGGATACGCCTATAATTCACCCCTCCACTTT. The encoded protein is CASSFQRDRGYAYNSPLHF. The genes are TRBV19 and TRBJ1-6; 10 nucleotides align to TRBD1. CDR1 LNHDA and CDR2 SQIVND come from the germline V gene (reference sequence). V lost 5 bases to trimming and J lost 2 bases; unmatched junction nucleotides: 12. CDR3 length equals 19 residues.

J is TRBJ2-1 and V is TRBV5-1; 9 bases line up with TRBD1. The CDR3 spans 14 residues. CDR1 and CDR2 from the germline V gene are SGHRS and YFSETQ. J was trimmed by 7 bases and V by 5 bases; bases with no gene match: 7. CDR3 DNA sequence: TGCGCCAGCAGGGGACAGGGACTATTGAATGAGCAGTTCTTC. It encodes CASRGQGLLNEQFF.

The chain carries TRBV11-3 and TRBJ2-5; possibly TRBD2 for D (5 bases). This CDR3 contains 15 residues. Germline V gene data show CDR1 as SGHNT and CDR2 as YENEEA. V lost 3 bases, J lost 2 bases, and 13 bases lay in between. The CDR3 DNA reads as TGTGCCAGCAGCTTGGAGTATCGGGGTCAAGAGACCCAGTACTTC. This encodes CASSLEYRGQETQYF.

CDR3 nucleotides: TGTGCCAGCAGCCAAGGGACAGACTATGGCTACACCTTC. Translated: CASSQGTDYGYTF. The chain couples TRBV14 to TRBJ1-2, with D possibly TRBD1 on 6 matching bases. The germline CDR1 and CDR2 sequences are SGHDN and FVKESK. V lost 1 base, J lost 3 bases, and 6 bases lay in between. The CDR3 runs 13 residues.

V is TRBV6-8 and J is TRBJ1-6; TRBD1 agrees at 10 bases. CDR1 is MNHGY, CDR2 SAAAGT, per germline. The length of the CDR3 is 15 residues. V shed 4 bases, J shed 7 bases, and the junction held 4 bases outside the gene matches. The CDR3 DNA reads TGTGCCAGCAGTTCTGGGGGACAGGGGAATTCACCCCTCCACTTT. Its translation: CASSSGGQGNSPLHF.

The V and J genes are TRBV11-3 and TRBJ1-4; TRBD1 matches 7 bases. The CDR3 is made up of 15 amino acids. CDR1 is SGHNT and CDR2 is YENEEA in the germline V gene. The trim removed 5 bases at V and 3 bases at J, leaving 6 bases unmatched. The chain's CDR3 is CASSVRQGANEKLFF. In DNA form, the CDR3 reads TGTGCCAGCAGCGTACGACAGGGAGCTAATGAAAAACTGTTTTTT.

In this sample, this clone turned up once. Germline and junction disagree at one end, which may indicate a read error. The rearrangement joins TRBV7-4 to TRBJ1-1; a weak D match, TRBD1 (5 bases). This CDR3 spans 13 amino acids. The germline V gene has CDR1 SGHVT and CDR2 SQSDAQ. Written as DNA, the CDR3 is TGTGCTAGCAGCTTACAGGCGCGCACTGAAGCTTTCTTT. It encodes CASSLQARTEAFF. Complete variable domain (other parts from reference TRBV7-4 and TRBJ1-1): GAGVSQSPRYKVAKRGRDVALRCDSISGHVTLYWYRQTLGQGSEVLTYSQSDAQRDKSGRPSGRFSAERPERSVSTLKIQRTEQGDSAVYLCASSLQARTEAFFGQGTRLTVV.

The genes are TRBV29-1 and TRBJ1-1, with TRBD1 matching over 7 bases. The V and J ends lost 6 bases and 5 bases, in that order; junction bases with no gene match: 6. CDR1 and CDR2 (germline): SQVTM, ANQGSEA. The CDR3 is 12 residues long. DNA for the CDR3: TGCAGCGTCGCACAGGGGAGGACTGAAGCTTTCTTT. Its protein is CSVAQGRTEAFF.

This chain connects TRBV11-3 to TRBJ1-4; unclear D gene. The V end was cut by 2 bases, the J end by 0 bases, with 10 bases between. CDR3 length: 16 amino acids. Germline CDR1 is SGHNT and CDR2 is YENEEA. CDR3 sequence (DNA): TGTGCCAGCAGCTTATGGCCAGATGCAACTAATGAAAAACTGTTTTTT. Residues: CASSLWPDATNEKLFF.

CDR3 DNA: TGTGCCAGCAGTTCCGGGACAGGGCAGTCACCCCTCCACTTT. Protein product: CASSSGTGQSPLHF. The chain recombines TRBV28 with TRBJ1-6; TRBD1 agrees at 9 bases. With 4 bases clipped from V and 10 bases from J, the junction kept 5 bases outside the gene matches. The V gene's germline CDR1 is MDHEN and CDR2 SYDVKM. CDR3 length: 14 residues. The full variable domain, in which reference TRBV28 and TRBJ1-6 provide the parts outside the CDR3, is DVKVTQSSRYLVKRTGEKVFLECVQDMDHENMFWYRQDPGLGLRLIYFSYDVKMKEKGDIPEGYSVSREKKERFSLILESASTNQTSMYLCASSSGTGQSPLHFGNGTRLTVT.

The chain combines TRBV18 with TRBJ1-1; TRBD1 aligns across 7 bases. Germline V CDR1 and CDR2: KGHSH, LQKENI. The CDR3 length is 14 residues. The V and J ends lost 5 bases and 0 bases, in that order; junction bases with no gene match: 3. The DNA for the CDR3 is TGTGCCAGCTCAAGACAGGGCATGAACACTGAAGCTTTCTTT. This encodes CASSRQGMNTEAFF.

As concerns this clone: One end of the junction fails to match germline, which may point to a read error. The CDR3 is CTSSYGTPNYGYTF. The CDR3 DNA sequence: TGCACCAGCAGTTACGGGACGCCGAACTATGGCTACACCTTC. The chain couples TRBV10-2 to TRBJ1-2; a weak D match, TRBD1 (5 bases). This CDR3 comprises 14 residues. Germline V gives CDR1 WSHSY, CDR2 SAAADI.

The chain uses TRBV6-8 and TRBJ2-1; tentative D call: TRBD2 (6 bases). CDR1 and CDR2 from the germline V gene are MNHGY and SAAAGT. V was trimmed by 2 bases and J by 3 bases, leaving 11 bases between them. This CDR3 region has 15 residues. The CDR3 DNA reads TGTGCCAGCAGTTACCTGCGGGGCCGCTACAATGAGCAGTTCTTC. This encodes CASSYLRGRYNEQFF.

V usage is TRBV28 and J usage is TRBJ2-1, with D possibly TRBD1 on 5 matching bases. Between the trimmed V and J ends, which lost 3 bases and 5 bases, there was a span of 8 bases. The CDR3 runs to 13 residues. Germline V gene data show CDR1 as MDHEN and CDR2 as SYDVKM. The CDR3, as DNA: TGTGCCAGCAGTTTGGGGCAGAACAATGAGCAGTTCTTC. Amino acid sequence: CASSLGQNNEQFF. The full variable domain, with the rest looked up from reference TRBV28 and TRBJ2-1, is DVKVTQSSRYLVKRTGEKVFLECVQDMDHENMFWYRQDPGLGLRLIYFSYDVKMKEKGDIPEGYSVSREKKERFSLILESASTNQTSMYLCASSLGQNNEQFFGPGTRLTVL.

The genes are TRBV6-8 and TRBJ1-1; D possibly corresponds to TRBD1 (6 bases). Trimming left V 3 bases short and J 5 bases short, with 13 bases between. The germline V gene encodes CDR1 MNHGY and CDR2 SAAAGT. The CDR3 totals 14 residues. The DNA of the CDR3 is TGTGCCAGCAGTTATCTGGGGGCGAGAACTGAAGCTTTCTTT. Its protein product is CASSYLGARTEAFF.

This chain joins TRBV6-8 and TRBJ1-3; 8 nucleotides agree with TRBD1. The CDR3 spans 16 residues. Germline V gene sequence: CDR1 MNHGY, CDR2 SAAAGT. The trim removed 2 bases at V and 8 bases at J, leaving 11 bases unmatched. The CDR3 DNA reads as TGTGCCAGCAGTTACCGCTGGGCAGGGGGCGCGGACACCATATATTTT. This sequence encodes CASSYRWAGGADTIYF.